Shown below are 21 T cell receptor beta chains from a single sample sequenced in a study of blood T cells in healthy people across ages. Primers used in a second PCR of about 6 to 11 cycles were a sample-barcoded 5' primer and a J-beta primer mix. A single record per CDR3 protein comes from TCRdb applying MiXCR to the 5' RACE reads. The data hold some 690,000 distinct CDR3 sequences, with 22% observed a single time. The sequenced sample was blood. The source of these receptors is a man aged 65 to 79 in good health.

The V gene is TRBV28, the J gene TRBJ2-2; D is tentatively TRBD1 or TRBD2 (5 bases each). The germline V gene has CDR1 MDHEN and CDR2 SYDVKM. The CDR3 runs 13 residues. Trimming took 3 bases from V and 5 from J, leaving 7 bases between them. CDR3: CASSLGTTGELFF. DNA for the CDR3: TGTGCCAGCAGTTTGGGGACGACCGGGGAGCTGTTTTTT.

The chain is built from TRBV19 and TRBJ2-1; a weak D match, TRBD1 (5 bases). V was clipped by 4 bases and J by 6 bases, with 19 bases between them. CDR1 is LNHDA and CDR2 is SQIVND in the germline V gene (reference sequence). The CDR3 covers 16 residues. CDR3 region: CASSSKGPRGSNEQFF. The CDR3 DNA follows: TGTGCCAGTAGTAGTAAAGGGCCAAGGGGTAGCAATGAGCAGTTCTTC.

This clonotype was picked up many times. The chain has TRBV7-2 and TRBJ2-1; no reliable D call. Trimming removed 5 bases at V and 2 bases at J, with 10 bases between. Germline CDR1 SGHTA, CDR2 FQGNSA. The CDR3 has 14 amino acids. The CDR3 spells CASSRASAYNEQFF. The CDR3 DNA reads TGTGCCAGCAGCAGGGCCTCGGCCTACAATGAGCAGTTCTTC.

This clonotype was detected a few times. The V call is TRBV5-1, the J call TRBJ1-1, with D perhaps TRBD1 (5 bases). The ends were cut back, 0 bases at V and 3 bases at J, with 12 bases in the middle. Germline V gene lookup returns CDR1 SGHRS and CDR2 YFSETQ. This CDR3 is built from 15 residues. The CDR3 region has the DNA TGCGCCAGCAGCTTGGGCCAGGGCTATGACACTGAAGCTTTCTTT. Amino acid sequence: CASSLGQGYDTEAFF.

This clonotype was observed a few times. The chain combines TRBV20-1 with TRBJ2-3; TRBD1 is a possible D gene (6 bases). CDR1 DFQATT and CDR2 SNEGSKA come from the germline V gene (reference sequence). Trimming shortened V by 7 bases and J by 3 bases, and 17 bases separated the two germline ends. The CDR3 runs to 14 residues. The CDR3 DNA is TGCAGTGGGATGAGGACAGTCCTTACAGATACGCAGTATTTT. The encoded protein is CSGMRTVLTDTQYF.

V gene TRBV5-1 combines with J gene TRBJ2-7, with TRBD1 as a possible D gene (5 bases). The CDR3 is made up of 14 amino acids. Per the germline V gene, CDR1 is SGHRS and CDR2 is YFSETQ. V lost 4 bases and J 0 bases, leaving 11 bases between the germline ends. The CDR3 DNA reads as TGCGCCAGCAGCCTGACAGCCAACTCCTACGAGCAGTACTTC. This translates into CASSLTANSYEQYF. Full variable domain (missing parts from reference TRBV5-1 and TRBJ2-7): KAGVTQTPRYLIKTRGQQVTLSCSPISGHRSVSWYQQTPGQGLQFLFEYFSETQRNKGNFPGRFSGRQFSNSRSEMNVSTLELGDSALYLCASSLTANSYEQYFGPGTRLTVT.

This clonotype was picked up a small number of times. This chain joins TRBV12-3 or TRBV12-4 and TRBJ2-7, with D maybe TRBD2 (6 bases). The CDR3 has 14 residues. Trimming took 3 bases from V and 2 from J, leaving 11 bases between them. In DNA form, the CDR3 reads TGTGCCAGCAGTTTTGGGACTTATCCCTACGAGCAGTACGTC. As protein: CASSFGTYPYEQYV.

The chain joins TRBV14 to TRBJ2-7; D not certain. Between the trimmed V and J ends, which lost 1 base and 6 bases, there was a span of 13 bases. CDR1 is SGHDN, CDR2 FVKESK, per germline. This CDR3 spans 14 amino acids. The CDR3 nucleotides read TGTGCCAGCAGCCAAGGTGGCCCCCACTCCGAGCAGTACGTC. The encoded protein is CASSQGGPHSEQYV.

The genes are TRBV2 and TRBJ1-1; maybe TRBD1 (6 bases). Germline CDR1 is SNHLY and CDR2 is FYNNEI. The CDR3 is made up of 13 amino acids. The ends were cut back, 5 bases at V and 7 bases at J, with 14 bases in the middle. CDR3 sequence (DNA): TGTGCCAGCAGTAGGCAGGGGCTAATTGAAGCTTTCTTT. Translating gives CASSRQGLIEAFF.

The table lists this clonotype with a few counts. J is TRBJ1-4 and V is TRBV10-2; TRBD1 might be the D (6 bases). Germline V gives CDR1 WSHSY, CDR2 SAAADI. Deletions cut 6 bases from V and 7 bases from J, with 15 bases between. This CDR3 is built from 14 residues. CDR3 DNA sequence: TGCGCCAGCAGGCGACCAGGGGTTGGTGAAAAACTGTTTTTT. It encodes CASRRPGVGEKLFF.

The CDR3 nucleotides read TGTGCCAGCAGCTTATCTCTACAGGGAAACTATGGCTACACCTTC. Protein: CASSLSLQGNYGYTF. The chain links TRBV7-2 to TRBJ1-2; tentative D call: TRBD1 (6 bases). Per germline, CDR1 SGHTA and CDR2 FQGNSA. This CDR3 has 15 residues. Trimming cost V 2 bases and J 2 bases, with 12 bases left between them. Full variable domain (outside the CDR3, taken from reference TRBV7-2 and TRBJ1-2): GAGVSQSPSNKVTEKGKDVELRCDPISGHTALYWYRQSLGQGLEFLIYFQGNSAPDKSGLPSDRFSAERTGGSVSTLTIQRTQQEDSAVYLCASSLSLQGNYGYTFGSGTRLTVV.

This clonotype was seen at least ten times. The chain carries TRBV7-9 and TRBJ2-1, with 7 positions matching TRBD2. The CDR3 contains 15 residues. Trimming removed 1 base from V and 3 bases from J; junction bases left unmatched: 3. Germline values: CDR1 SEHNR, CDR2 FQNEAQ (reference sequence). The chain's CDR3 is CASSLGRELYNEQFF. The DNA for the CDR3 is TGTGCCAGCAGCTTAGGGCGGGAGCTCTACAATGAGCAGTTCTTC.

The gene calls are TRBV24-1 and TRBJ2-3; 7 bases match TRBD1. Trimming at V came to 7 bases and at J to 4 bases, leaving 13 bases not matched to a gene. CDR1 KGHDR and CDR2 SFDVKD come from the germline V gene. The CDR3 length is 16 residues. The CDR3 reads CATRPRTGRGPDTQYF. In nucleotides, the CDR3 is TGTGCCACCAGGCCTCGGACAGGTCGAGGTCCAGATACGCAGTATTTT.

The genes are TRBV18 and TRBJ2-5, with TRBD2 identical over 7 bases. The germline CDR1 and CDR2 sequences are KGHSH and LQKENI. Trimming removed 6 bases from V and 3 bases from J; junction bases left unmatched: 4. CDR3 size: 13 residues. In DNA, the CDR3 is TGTGCCAGCTCGCAGAGCGGGGAAGAGACCCAGTACTTC. Its translation: CASSQSGEETQYF.

In its sample, this clonotype was seen a few times. This chain links TRBV30 with TRBJ2-2; possibly TRBD2 for D (5 bases). The V gene lost 0 bases and the J gene lost 1 base, with 9 bases spanning the gap. This CDR3 has 15 residues. Germline V CDR1 and CDR2: GTSNPN, SVGIG (reference sequence). In nucleotides, the CDR3 is TGTGCCTGGAGTGTAGCGGTTCTGAACACCGGGGAGCTGTTTTTT. Its translation: CAWSVAVLNTGELFF. The variable domain in full, completed from reference TRBV30 and TRBJ2-2, reads SQTIHQWPATLVQPVGSPLSLECTVEGTSNPNLYWYRQAAGRGLQLLFYSVGIGQISSEVPQNLSASRPQDRQFILSSKKLLLSDSGFYLCAWSVAVLNTGELFFGEGSRLTVL.

The rearrangement joins TRBV28 to TRBJ2-3, with D perhaps matching TRBD1 (7 bases). Trimming pared 3 bases from V and 2 bases from J, leaving 21 bases between. The CDR3 has 18 residues. Germline CDR1 MDHEN, CDR2 SYDVKM. The CDR3 sequence: CASSFVPGGTRDTDTQYF. The DNA for the CDR3 is TGTGCCAGCAGTTTCGTCCCAGGGGGGACCCGCGACACAGATACGCAGTATTTT.

This clonotype was recorded a few times. The rearrangement links TRBV12-3 or TRBV12-4 to TRBJ2-6, with 9 bases fitting TRBD1. This CDR3 is built from 18 residues. Germline trimming cut 1 base from V and 0 bases from J; bases unmatched to any gene: 4. The CDR3 protein is CASSLGDRVLSGANVLTF. The CDR3 DNA is TGTGCCAGCAGTTTAGGGGACAGGGTCCTCTCTGGGGCCAACGTCCTGACTTTC.

This clonotype came up a few times. The chain links TRBV2 to TRBJ2-3, with 8 positions matching TRBD1. This CDR3 is built from 15 residues. Trimming cost V 4 bases and J 0 bases; bases outside gene matches: 3. Germline V gene lookup returns CDR1 SNHLY and CDR2 FYNNEI. The DNA for the CDR3 is TGTGCCAGCAGTGGGCAGGGGGCTAGCACAGATACGCAGTATTTT. It specifies CASSGQGASTDTQYF.

The chain combines TRBV5-1 with TRBJ1-1; 7 nucleotides line up with TRBD1. CDR1 is SGHRS and CDR2 is YFSETQ in the germline V gene. This CDR3 has 16 residues. V trimming: 1 base; J trimming: 0 bases; junction bases outside the gene matches: 6. Here the CDR3 reads CASSLNLGQLNTEAFF. The CDR3 DNA reads as TGCGCCAGCAGCTTGAATTTGGGACAGTTGAACACTGAAGCTTTCTTT.

The chain links TRBV28 to TRBJ2-1, with D perhaps given as TRBD1 or TRBD2 (5 bases each). This CDR3 contains 18 residues. Per the germline V gene, CDR1 is MDHEN and CDR2 is SYDVKM. V lost 3 bases and J lost 2, with 20 bases in between. In nucleotides, the CDR3 is TGTGCCAGCAGTTTTTCCGGGTCTGGGGGAGCAACCTACAATGAGCAGTTCTTC. This encodes CASSFSGSGGATYNEQFF.

V usage is TRBV5-1 and J usage is TRBJ2-7; 7 bases fit TRBD1. This CDR3 region has 14 residues. CDR1 is SGHRS and CDR2 is YFSETQ in the germline V gene. Trimming removed 1 base from V and 7 bases from J; junction bases left unmatched: 8. The CDR3 protein is CASSLTGQAREQYF. The CDR3 coding sequence is TGCGCCAGCAGCTTGACCGGACAGGCTAGGGAGCAGTACTTC.